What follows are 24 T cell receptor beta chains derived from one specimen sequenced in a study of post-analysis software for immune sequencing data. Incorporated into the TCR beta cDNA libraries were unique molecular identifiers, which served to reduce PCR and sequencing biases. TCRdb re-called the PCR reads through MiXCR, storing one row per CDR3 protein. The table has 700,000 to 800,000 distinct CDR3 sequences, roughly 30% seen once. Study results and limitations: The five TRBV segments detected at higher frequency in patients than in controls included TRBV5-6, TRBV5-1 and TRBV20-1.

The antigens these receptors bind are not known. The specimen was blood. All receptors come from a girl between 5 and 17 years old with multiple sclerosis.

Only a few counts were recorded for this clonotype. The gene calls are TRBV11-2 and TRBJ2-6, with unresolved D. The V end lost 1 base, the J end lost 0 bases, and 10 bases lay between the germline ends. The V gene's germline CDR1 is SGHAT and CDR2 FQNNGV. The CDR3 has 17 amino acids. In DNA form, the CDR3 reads TGTGCCAGCAGCTTAGGTGGCCAACGCTCTGGGGCCAACGTCCTGACTTTC. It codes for CASSLGGQRSGANVLTF.

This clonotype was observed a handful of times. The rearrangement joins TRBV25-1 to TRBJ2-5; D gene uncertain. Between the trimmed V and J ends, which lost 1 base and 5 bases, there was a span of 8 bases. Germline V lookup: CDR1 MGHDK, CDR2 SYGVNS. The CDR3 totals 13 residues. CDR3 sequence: CASSEFRVETQYF. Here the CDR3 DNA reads TGTGCCAGCAGTGAATTTAGGGTGGAGACCCAGTACTTC.

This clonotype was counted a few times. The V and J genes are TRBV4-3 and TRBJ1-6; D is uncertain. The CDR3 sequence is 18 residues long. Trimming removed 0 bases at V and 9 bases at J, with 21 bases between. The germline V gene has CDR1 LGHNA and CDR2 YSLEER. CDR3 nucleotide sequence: TGCGCCAGCAGCCAAGATCCCCCCGGGGAAAGTTGGAGTTCACCCCTCCACTTT. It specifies CASSQDPPGESWSSPLHF.

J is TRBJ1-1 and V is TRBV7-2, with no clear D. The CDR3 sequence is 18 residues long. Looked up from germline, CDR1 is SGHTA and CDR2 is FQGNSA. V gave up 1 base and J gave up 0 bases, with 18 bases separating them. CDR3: CASSLVARGPGMNTEAFF. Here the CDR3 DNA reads TGTGCCAGCAGCTTAGTAGCCCGCGGGCCGGGTATGAACACTGAAGCTTTCTTT.

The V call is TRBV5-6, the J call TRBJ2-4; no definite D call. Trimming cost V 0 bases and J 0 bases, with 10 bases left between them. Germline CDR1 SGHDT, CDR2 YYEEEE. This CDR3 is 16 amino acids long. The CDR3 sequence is CASSLGRLLAKNIQYF. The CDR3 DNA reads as TGTGCCAGCAGCTTGGGGAGATTACTAGCCAAAAACATTCAGTACTTC.

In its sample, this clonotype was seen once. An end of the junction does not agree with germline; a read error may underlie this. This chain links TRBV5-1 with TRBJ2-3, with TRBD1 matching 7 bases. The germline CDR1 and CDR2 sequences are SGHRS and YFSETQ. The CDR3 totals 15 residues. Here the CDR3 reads CANSAYTGVTDTQYF. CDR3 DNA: TGCGCCAACAGCGCCTACACAGGGGTCACAGATACGCAGTATTTT. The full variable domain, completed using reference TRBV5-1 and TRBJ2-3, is KAGVTQTPRYLIKTRGQQVTLSCSPISGHRSVSWYQQTPGQGLQFLFEYFSETQRNKGNFPGRFSGRQFSNSRSEMNVSTLELGDSALYLCANSAYTGVTDTQYFGPGTRLTVL.

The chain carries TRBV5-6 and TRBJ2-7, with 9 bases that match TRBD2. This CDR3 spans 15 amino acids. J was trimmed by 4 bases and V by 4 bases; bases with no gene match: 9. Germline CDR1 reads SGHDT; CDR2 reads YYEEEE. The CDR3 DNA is TGTGCCAGCAGCGGGGAGGGACTAGCTCCTTACGAGCAGTACTTC. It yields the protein CASSGEGLAPYEQYF.

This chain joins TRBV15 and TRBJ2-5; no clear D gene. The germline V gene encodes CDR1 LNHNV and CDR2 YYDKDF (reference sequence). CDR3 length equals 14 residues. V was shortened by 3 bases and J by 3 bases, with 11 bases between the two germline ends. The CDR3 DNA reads TGTGCCACCAGCAGGCGGTCTGGAAAAGAGACCCAGTACTTC. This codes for CATSRRSGKETQYF.

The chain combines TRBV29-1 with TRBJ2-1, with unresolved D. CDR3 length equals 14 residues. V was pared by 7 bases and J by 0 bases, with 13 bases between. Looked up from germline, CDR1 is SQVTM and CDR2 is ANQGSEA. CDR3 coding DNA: TGCAGCGCCAGCGTTATTTCCTCCTACAATGAGCAGTTCTTC. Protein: CSASVISSYNEQFF.

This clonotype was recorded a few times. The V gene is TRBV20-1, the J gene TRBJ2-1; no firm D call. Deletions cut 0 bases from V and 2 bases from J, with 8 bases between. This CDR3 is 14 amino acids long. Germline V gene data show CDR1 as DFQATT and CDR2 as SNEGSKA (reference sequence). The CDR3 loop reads CSARDLVAYNEQFF. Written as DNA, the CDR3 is TGCAGTGCTAGAGACCTAGTGGCCTACAATGAGCAGTTCTTC.

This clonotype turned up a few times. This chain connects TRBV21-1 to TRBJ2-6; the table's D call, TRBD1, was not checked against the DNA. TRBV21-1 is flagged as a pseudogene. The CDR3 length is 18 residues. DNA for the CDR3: TGTGCCAGCAGCAAAGTCGAGTGGGGGGGCTCTGGGGCCAACGTCCTGACTTTC. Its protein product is CASSKVEWGGSGANVLTF.

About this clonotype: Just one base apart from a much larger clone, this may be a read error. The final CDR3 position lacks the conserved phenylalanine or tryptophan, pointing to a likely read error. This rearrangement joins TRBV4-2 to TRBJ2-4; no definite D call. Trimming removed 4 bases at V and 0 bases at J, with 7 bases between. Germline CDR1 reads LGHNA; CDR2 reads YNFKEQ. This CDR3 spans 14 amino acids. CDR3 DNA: TGTGCCAGCAGCCCCCCCCTAGCCAAAAACATTCAGTACTGC. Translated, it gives CASSPPLAKNIQYC.

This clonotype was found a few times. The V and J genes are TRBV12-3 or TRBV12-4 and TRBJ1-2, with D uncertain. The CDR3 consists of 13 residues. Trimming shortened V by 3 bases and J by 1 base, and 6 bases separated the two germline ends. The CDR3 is CASSLRHNYGYTF. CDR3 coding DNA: TGTGCCAGCAGTTTGCGGCATAACTATGGCTACACCTTC.

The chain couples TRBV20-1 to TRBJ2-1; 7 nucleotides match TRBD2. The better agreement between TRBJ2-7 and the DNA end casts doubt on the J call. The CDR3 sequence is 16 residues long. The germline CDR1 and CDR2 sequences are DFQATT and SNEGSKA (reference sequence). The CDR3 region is CSARGTGTKPYNEQYF. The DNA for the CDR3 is TGCAGTGCTAGAGGAACCGGGACTAAGCCCTACAATGAGCAGTACTTC.

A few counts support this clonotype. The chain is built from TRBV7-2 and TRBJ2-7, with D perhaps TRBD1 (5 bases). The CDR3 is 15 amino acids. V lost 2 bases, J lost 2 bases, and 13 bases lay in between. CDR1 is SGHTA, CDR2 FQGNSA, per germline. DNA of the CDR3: TGTGCCAGCAGCTTAAATCCCGCAGGGACCTACGAGCAGTACTTC. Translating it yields CASSLNPAGTYEQYF. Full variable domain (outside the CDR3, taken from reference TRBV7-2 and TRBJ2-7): GAGVSQSPSNKVTEKGKDVELRCDPISGHTALYWYRQSLGQGLEFLIYFQGNSAPDKSGLPSDRFSAERTGGSVSTLTIQRTQQEDSAVYLCASSLNPAGTYEQYFGPGTRLTVT.

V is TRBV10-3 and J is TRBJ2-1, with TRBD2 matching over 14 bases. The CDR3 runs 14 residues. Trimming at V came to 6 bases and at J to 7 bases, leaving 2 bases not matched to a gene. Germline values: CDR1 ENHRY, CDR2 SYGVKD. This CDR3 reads CAIRTSGGANEQFF. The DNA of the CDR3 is TGTGCCATCAGGACTAGCGGGGGGGCGAATGAGCAGTTCTTC.

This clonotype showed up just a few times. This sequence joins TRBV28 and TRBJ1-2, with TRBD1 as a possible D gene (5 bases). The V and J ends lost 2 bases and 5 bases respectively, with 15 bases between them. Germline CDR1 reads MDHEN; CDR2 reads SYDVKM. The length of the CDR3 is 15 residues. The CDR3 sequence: CASSLRDFRTYGYTF. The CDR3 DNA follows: TGTGCCAGCAGTTTAAGGGACTTTCGGACTTATGGCTACACCTTC.

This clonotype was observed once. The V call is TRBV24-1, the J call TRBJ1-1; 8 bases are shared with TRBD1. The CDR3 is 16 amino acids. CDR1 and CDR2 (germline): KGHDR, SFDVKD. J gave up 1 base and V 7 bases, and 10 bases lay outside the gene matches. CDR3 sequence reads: CATSPNGQGRNTEAFF. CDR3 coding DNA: TGTGCCACCAGCCCCAACGGACAGGGAAGGAACACTGAAGCTTTCTTT.

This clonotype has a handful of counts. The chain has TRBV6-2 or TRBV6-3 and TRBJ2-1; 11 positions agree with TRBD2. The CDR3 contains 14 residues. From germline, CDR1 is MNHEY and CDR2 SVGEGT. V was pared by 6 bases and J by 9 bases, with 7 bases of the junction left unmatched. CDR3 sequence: CASSRLAGLTEQFF. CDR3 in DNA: TGTGCCAGCAGCCGACTAGCGGGACTTACTGAGCAGTTCTTC.

In nucleotides, the CDR3 is TGCAGTGCTGATACCGAACAGGGTCCGGCAGAGACCCAGTACTTC. Translating it yields CSADTEQGPAETQYF. The chain uses TRBV20-1 and TRBJ2-5; D is possibly TRBD1 (6 bases). Germline CDR1 reads DFQATT; CDR2 reads SNEGSKA (reference sequence). With 5 bases removed from V and 4 bases from J, the gap between germline ends came to 20 bases. The CDR3 has 15 residues.

The CDR3 DNA follows: TGTGCCAGCAGCGGAGGGGAACGGGCCAAAAACATTCAGTACTTC. Protein: CASSGGERAKNIQYF. This chain connects TRBV9 to TRBJ2-7; tentatively, D is TRBD1 or TRBD2 (5 bases each). The J call may be faulty, since TRBJ2-4 better matches the DNA end. The CDR3 sequence is 15 residues long. Per the germline V gene, CDR1 is SGDLS and CDR2 is YYNGEE.

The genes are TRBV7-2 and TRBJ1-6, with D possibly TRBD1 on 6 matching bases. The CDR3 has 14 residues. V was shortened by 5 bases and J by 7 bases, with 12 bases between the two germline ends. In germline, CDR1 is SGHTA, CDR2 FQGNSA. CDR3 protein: CASSQGGMNSPLHF. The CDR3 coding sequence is TGTGCCAGCAGCCAAGGGGGTATGAATTCACCCCTCCACTTT.

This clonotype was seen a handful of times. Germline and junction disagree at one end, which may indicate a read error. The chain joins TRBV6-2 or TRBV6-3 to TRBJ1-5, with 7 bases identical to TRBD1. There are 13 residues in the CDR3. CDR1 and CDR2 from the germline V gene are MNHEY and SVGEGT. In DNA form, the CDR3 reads TGTGCCAGCAGAGGACAGGTCGGTCAGCCCCGGCATTTT. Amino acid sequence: CASRGQVGQPRHF.

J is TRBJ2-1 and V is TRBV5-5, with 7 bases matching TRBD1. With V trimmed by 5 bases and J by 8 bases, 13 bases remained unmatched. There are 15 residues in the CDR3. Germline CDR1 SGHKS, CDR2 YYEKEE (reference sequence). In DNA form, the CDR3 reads TGTGCCAGCAGGTACCTATTCACAGGGGTCGATGAGCAGTTCTTC. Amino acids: CASRYLFTGVDEQFF.